This T cell receptor beta chain appears in the sequencing data of a study of Graves' ophthalmopathy and Graves' hyperthyroidism. Amplification targeted the TCR beta CDR3 regions, with RNA transcripts as the source material. Second-round multiplex PCR followed a first-round RT-PCR using HTBI primers. TCRdb processed the multiplex PCR reads anew with MiXCR; each CDR3 protein has one entry. The sample shows over a million distinct CDR3 sequences, about 36% of them seen only once. General study results and limits: Ophthalmopathy progression was predicted by the model at 70.59% sensitivity and 72% to 75% specificity. The 13-signature model separated ophthalmopathy from stable hyperthyroidism at 85% to 90% sensitivity and nearly 83% specificity.

The CDR3 has 16 amino acids. Per the germline V gene, CDR1 is SGDLS and CDR2 is YYNGEE. As to this clonotype: Its antigen remains unknown. Possible read error: a much larger clone is one base away.

Hyperthyroidism patients, aged 18 to 65, were newly diagnosed, under 2 months' duration. The clonotype comes from an adult man with Graves' hyperthyroidism. The chain employs TRBV9 and TRBJ2-5, with D possibly being TRBD1 (6 bases). Sequenced sample: peripheral blood or thyroid tissue (not recorded which). The CDR3 spells CASSGALRGGQGTQYF. As DNA, the CDR3 is TGTGCCAGCAGCGGGGCCTTACGTGGGGGCCAAGGGACCCAGTACTTC.